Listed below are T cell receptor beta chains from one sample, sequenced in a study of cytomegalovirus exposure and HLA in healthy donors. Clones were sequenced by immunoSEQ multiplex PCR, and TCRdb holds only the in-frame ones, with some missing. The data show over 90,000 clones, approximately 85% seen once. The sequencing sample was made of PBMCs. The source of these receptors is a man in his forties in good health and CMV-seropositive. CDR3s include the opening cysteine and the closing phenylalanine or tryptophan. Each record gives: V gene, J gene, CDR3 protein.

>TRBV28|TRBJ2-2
CASSSLGPPNTGELFF
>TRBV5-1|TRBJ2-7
CASSAGTGSYEQYF
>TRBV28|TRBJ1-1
CASSLDSLLREAFF
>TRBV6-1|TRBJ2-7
CASRDYPYEQYF
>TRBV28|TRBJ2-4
CASSSGQGDRNIQYF
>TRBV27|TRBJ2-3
CASRSTGGADTQYF
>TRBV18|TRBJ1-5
CASSAGQGDQPQHF
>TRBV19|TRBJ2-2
CASSFHSGRALTGELFF
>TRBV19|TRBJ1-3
CASSSRQFSGNTIYF
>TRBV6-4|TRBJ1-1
CASSEQPGNTEAFF
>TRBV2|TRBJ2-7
CASSLQGSPHEQYF
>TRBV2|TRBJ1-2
CASSPGQGNGYTF
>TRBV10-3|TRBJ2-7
CAISLAGGTYEQYF
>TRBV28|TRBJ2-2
CASRRLRRQAGELFF
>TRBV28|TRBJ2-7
CASSPGTSAFYEQYF
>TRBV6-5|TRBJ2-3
CASSEPGVSTQYF
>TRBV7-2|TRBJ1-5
CASSSLGIGQPQHF
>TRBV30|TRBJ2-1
CAWSVLAGGGNEQFF
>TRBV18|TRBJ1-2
CASSPPTAQSSYGYTF
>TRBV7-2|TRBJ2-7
CASSLALAGPYEQYF
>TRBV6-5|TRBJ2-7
CASRISGTAYEQYF
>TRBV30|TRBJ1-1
CAWRPGGWNTEAFF
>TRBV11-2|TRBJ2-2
CASSPRTTGELFF
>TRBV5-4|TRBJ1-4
CASSLRQGATNEKLFF
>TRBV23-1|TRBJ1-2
CASSQLKPPGQGSGYTF
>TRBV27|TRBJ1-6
CASSLSWEDNSPLHF
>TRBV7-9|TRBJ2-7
CSSSFLDRGNYEQYF
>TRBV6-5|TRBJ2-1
CASRPTGAGYNEQFF
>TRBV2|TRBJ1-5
CASSGGQLSNQPQHF
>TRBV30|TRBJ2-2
CAWKTSGANTGELFF
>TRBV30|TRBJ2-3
CAWTWGHGTDTQYF
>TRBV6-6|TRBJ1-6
CASSATQGSYNSPLHF
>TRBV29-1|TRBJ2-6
CSAGTGEGANGLTF
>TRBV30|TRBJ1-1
CAWATGTMNTEAFF
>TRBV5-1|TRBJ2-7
CASSSRADRGYEQYF
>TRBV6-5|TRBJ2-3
CASSQDRGTDTQYF
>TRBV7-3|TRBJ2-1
CASSLLGASYNEQFF
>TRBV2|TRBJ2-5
CASSELAGAGETQYF
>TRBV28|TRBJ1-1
CASSFPLRGSEAFF
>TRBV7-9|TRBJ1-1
CASSLTQNTEAFF
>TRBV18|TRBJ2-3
CASSPPGGPDTQYF
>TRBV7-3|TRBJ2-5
CASSPTPGRQETQYF
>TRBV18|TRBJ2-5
CASSPPGAQETQYF
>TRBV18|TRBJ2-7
CASSPPTGGAYEQYF
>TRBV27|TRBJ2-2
CASTSANTGELFF
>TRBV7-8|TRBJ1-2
CASSPGQGGVGGYTF
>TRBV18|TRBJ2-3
CASSPPQGATDTQYF
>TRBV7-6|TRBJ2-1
CASSLGDFSYNEQFF
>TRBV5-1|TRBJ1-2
CASSLGQSSPGGYTF
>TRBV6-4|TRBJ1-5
CASRETGSGNQPQHF
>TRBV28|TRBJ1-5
CASRTGLGQPQHF
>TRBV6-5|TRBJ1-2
CASKRGANYGYTF
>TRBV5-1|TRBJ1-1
CASSYTQGGTEAFF
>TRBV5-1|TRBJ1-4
CASSVTGGSEKLFF
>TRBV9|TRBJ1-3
CASSDPLGREVAGNTIYF
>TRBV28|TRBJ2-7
CASSLGPLVSSYEQYF
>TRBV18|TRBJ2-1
CASSPFTSGGINEQFF
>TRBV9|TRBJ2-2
CASSVGTSTGELFF
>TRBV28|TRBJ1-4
CASSLWGGSVEKLFF
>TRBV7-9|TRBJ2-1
CASSLALREAPYNEQFF